The rows below give T cell receptor beta chains drawn from one sample of a study of cytomegalovirus exposure and HLA in healthy donors. Only in-frame clones appear in the TCRdb table, and some are missing; sequencing was by immunoSEQ multiplex PCR. The data hold 150,000 to 200,000 clones, with around 86% observed a single time. The sequencing sample was made of PBMCs. Receptors originate from a woman between 18 and 30 years old in good health and CMV-seronegative. Both conserved end residues are part of each CDR3. The D gene is left open where the match is weak. Only some rows state a clone size, as once, few, many or a class for expanded clones.

CDR3nt	CDR3aa	d_gene	v_gene	j_gene	abundance
TGTGCCAGCAGTCCCCGACCTGGCGGGAGGAACACTGAAGCTTTCTTT	CASSPRPGGRNTEAFF	NA	TRBV27	TRBJ1-1	NA
TGTGCCAGCATAGGCCAGGGGTACTATGGCTACACCTTC	CASIGQGYYGYTF	NA	TRBV6-5	TRBJ1-2	NA
TGTGCCACCAGCAGAGTCGGGAATGAGCAGTTCTTC	CATSRVGNEQFF	NA	TRBV15	TRBJ2-1	NA
TGTGCCAGCAGCGTAGTATCAAGCAGCACAGATACGCAGTATTTT	CASSVVSSSTDTQYF	NA	TRBV9	TRBJ2-3	NA
TGCGCCAGCAGCCAAGATGAGGGATCCTACGAGCAGTACTTC	CASSQDEGSYEQYF	NA	TRBV4-1	TRBJ2-7	NA
TGTGCCAGCAGCTTAGACCTCGTCGGGGTGGTCGAGCAGTACTTC	CASSLDLVGVVEQYF	NA	TRBV11-3	TRBJ2-7	NA
TGCGCCAGCAGCCAAGATTGGCAGGCCTACGAGCAGTACTTC	CASSQDWQAYEQYF	NA	TRBV4-3	TRBJ2-7	few
TGCGCCAGCAGCCAAGCCATCGACAGGAACGGGGACACCATATATTTT	CASSQAIDRNGDTIYF	NA	TRBV4-1	TRBJ1-3	NA
TGCGCCAGCAGCTTGGCCCCCCAGGGGGCCTCTGGAAACACCATATATTTT	CASSLAPQGASGNTIYF	TRBD1	TRBV5-1	TRBJ1-3	NA
TGTGCCAGCAGCTTGGGACAGGAGCCCTACGAGCAGTACTTC	CASSLGQEPYEQYF	TRBD1	TRBV7-2	TRBJ2-7	NA
TGTGCCAGCAGTTGGGCAGGTTCCTTTTATGAGCAGTTCTTC	CASSWAGSFYEQFF	NA	TRBV6-5	TRBJ2-1	NA
TGTGCCAGCAGTCCGTCGTGGCCACGCGGAGTGACTGAAGCTTTCTTT	CASSPSWPRGVTEAFF	NA	TRBV27	TRBJ1-1	NA
TGTGCCAGCAGCTCCAGCCCTGGACAGGGCTTTAATTCACCCCTCCACTTT	CASSSSPGQGFNSPLHF	TRBD1	TRBV5-6	TRBJ1-6	once
TGTGCCAGCAGCCGTCCCTTTGCGGGAGGTTGGACCGGGGAGCTGTTTTTT	CASSRPFAGGWTGELFF	TRBD2	TRBV7-8	TRBJ2-2	NA
TGTGCCAGCAGCTTAGAGAGTCTCGGTAATTTGGCCCAGTACTTC	CASSLESLGNLAQYF	NA	TRBV7-2	TRBJ2-5	NA
TGTGCCAGCAGCTTAGCGACTTGGCTAGCGGGGGAAGAGCAGTACTTC	CASSLATWLAGEEQYF	TRBD2	TRBV7-8	TRBJ2-7	NA
TGCGCCAGCAGCACTATATCGGGCGGGAGCTCCTACGAGCAGTACTTC	CASSTISGGSSYEQYF	TRBD2	TRBV4-1	TRBJ2-7	few
TGTGCCAGCAGTGCCATGACAGGGGCTAAGGAAAAACTGTTTTTT	CASSAMTGAKEKLFF	TRBD1	TRBV2	TRBJ1-4	NA
TGCGCCAGCAGCCAAGAAGAGGGGGTAGTCTATGGCTACACCTTC	CASSQEEGVVYGYTF	NA	TRBV4-1	TRBJ1-2	many
TGTGCCACCAGCAGTACCCGGACAGGGAGCAATCAGCCCCAGCATTTT	CATSSTRTGSNQPQHF	TRBD1	TRBV15	TRBJ1-5	NA
TGTGCCAGCAGCTCCCCCGGGGGAGGAAACACTGAAGCTTTCTTT	CASSSPGGGNTEAFF	NA	TRBV5-6	TRBJ1-1	NA
TGCGCCAGCAGCTTGGTTGTCAGGGGTCAAGAGACCCAGTACTTC	CASSLVVRGQETQYF	NA	TRBV5-1	TRBJ2-5	NA
TGTGCCAGCAGGTTAGGGCAGGGGTGGGGTTTCAATCAGCCCCAGCATTTT	CASRLGQGWGFNQPQHF	NA	TRBV28	TRBJ1-5	NA